This TCR beta chain is drawn from a study of early T cells in non-severe SARS-CoV-2 infection. On the study more broadly: Whole-blood bulk RNA, unsorted, was sequenced, and chains were unpaired.

Germline-derived CDR1 and CDR2 are SGHDT and YYEEEE. Germline trimming cut 0 bases from V and 4 bases from J; bases unmatched to any gene: 12. The CDR3 length is 17 residues. General study results and limits: Anti-spike CD8 responses were favored by VDJdb matching, which missed private and CD4 specificities.

Turning to this clonotype: Its specificity is unknown.

The TCR library protocol was used to attach unique molecular identifiers. These identifiers were attached to individual cDNA molecules. Each CDR3 protein gets one entry after TCRdb re-called the 5' RACE reads with MiXCR. The table shows fewer than 55,000 distinct CDR3 sequences, with about 9.7% occurring only once. The clonotype comes from an adult who was a healthcare worker with PCR-confirmed SARS-CoV-2 infection or an uninfected control (not recorded which). V gene TRBV5-6 combines with J gene TRBJ1-2; the match to TRBD1 covers 7 bases. Sequencing input: whole blood. The CDR3 DNA follows: TGTGCCAGCAGCTTGGCCGACAGGGACGTGGGCTTCTATGGCTACACCTTC. This translates into CASSLADRDVGFYGYTF.